The 18 T cell receptor beta chains presented below share a single source sample, sequenced in a study of Ad26.COV2.S vaccination and SARS-CoV-2 variants. Clones were sequenced by immunoSEQ multiplex PCR, and TCRdb holds only the in-frame ones, with some missing. The table has some 290,000 clones, 85% seen once; the top ten hold around 2.2%. The sample's treatment: 19 received Ad26.COV2.S at low or high dose, single or two shots; 5 received placebo; per-sample allocation not given. Sampling took place 63 days after the first vaccine or placebo injection. The sample in question was peripheral blood, obtained in a trial of Ad26.COV2.S vaccine versus placebo. Receptor source: a person aged 18-65 years who received the Ad26.COV2.S COVID-19 vaccine or a placebo.

The V and J genes are TRBV27 and TRBJ1-2; unclear D gene. In germline, CDR1 is MNHEY, CDR2 SMNVEV (reference sequence). Trimming pared 2 bases from V and 4 bases from J, leaving 11 bases between. The CDR3 is made up of 14 amino acids. The CDR3 DNA sequence: TGTGCCAGCAGTTTACGACGGGAGAGCTATGGCTACACCTTC. Translation gives CASSLRRESYGYTF.

The chain carries TRBV12-3 or TRBV12-4 and TRBJ1-5; D not resolved. The V end lost 6 bases, the J end lost 7 bases, and 13 bases lay between the germline ends. The CDR3 sequence is 13 residues long. This chain's CDR3 is CASSPRGWQPQHF. The CDR3 bases are TGTGCCAGCAGCCCCCGCGGATGGCAGCCCCAGCATTTT.

The genes are TRBV5-4 and TRBJ1-1; possible D gene TRBD1, 5 bases. V lost 0 bases, J lost 3 bases, and 12 bases lay in between. Germline CDR1 reads SGHNT; CDR2 reads YYREEE (reference sequence). The CDR3 spans 15 residues. The CDR3 region is CASSLARRVDTEAFF. CDR3 nucleotides: TGTGCCAGCAGCTTGGCCCGCAGGGTAGACACTGAAGCTTTCTTT.

The table lists this clone with a count of one. The chain joins TRBV19 to TRBJ1-3; no reliable D call. Per germline, CDR1 LNHDA and CDR2 SQIVND (reference sequence). Trimming took off 4 bases at V and 6 bases at J, with 19 bases between the two ends. This CDR3 region has 16 residues. Here the CDR3 DNA reads TGTGCCAGTAGTAGTTGGCCACCAACCGGAGAAAACACCATATATTTT. This codes for CASSSWPPTGENTIYF.

In this sample, this clone turned up once. The chain is built from TRBV5-1 and TRBJ2-2, with D possibly TRBD2 on 7 matching bases. The CDR3 is 15 amino acids. V shed 1 base and J shed 5 bases, with 12 bases lying between them. Germline-derived CDR1 and CDR2 are SGHRS and YFSETQ. CDR3 DNA sequence: TGCGCCAGCAGCTTGACGGGGGGCTTAACCGGGGAGCTGTTTTTT. Protein product: CASSLTGGLTGELFF. Supplemented by reference TRBV5-1 and TRBJ2-2, the full variable domain reads KAGVTQTPRYLIKTRGQQVTLSCSPISGHRSVSWYQQTPGQGLQFLFEYFSETQRNKGNFPGRFSGRQFSNSRSEMNVSTLELGDSALYLCASSLTGGLTGELFFGEGSRLTVL.

This chain joins TRBV7-3 and TRBJ1-2, with D uncertain. Germline V gene sequence: CDR1 SGHTA, CDR2 FQGTGA. V lost 1 base and J lost 5, with 17 bases in between. The CDR3 covers 16 residues. This CDR3 reads CASSLIHPEARYGYTF. The CDR3 nucleotides read TGTGCCAGCAGCTTAATTCACCCGGAAGCGAGGTATGGCTACACCTTC.

The rearrangement joins TRBV9 to TRBJ1-3; TRBD1 might be the D (6 bases). The CDR3 has 14 residues. Deletions cut 4 bases from V and 4 bases from J, with 12 bases between. CDR1 SGDLS and CDR2 YYNGEE come from the germline V gene. CDR3 amino acids: CASSTRGGGNTIYF. For the CDR3, the DNA is TGTGCCAGCAGCACCAGGGGAGGAGGAAACACCATATATTTT.

This clone was found once. The chain employs TRBV18 and TRBJ2-7; D possibly corresponds to TRBD2 (6 bases). Germline-derived CDR1 and CDR2 are KGHSH and LQKENI. V was cut by 2 bases and J by 4 bases, with 9 bases left in between. The CDR3 loop spans 13 amino acids. The DNA of the CDR3 is TGTGCCAGCTCACCAGGGGCGGGATACGAGCAGTACTTC. This encodes CASSPGAGYEQYF.

The CDR3 protein is CASSPLGGIGELFF. The CDR3 region has the DNA TGCGCCAGCAGCCCCCTAGGGGGTATAGGGGAGCTGTTTTTT. V gene TRBV5-1 combines with J gene TRBJ2-2; weak D call: TRBD1 (6 bases). Germline-derived CDR1 and CDR2 are SGHRS and YFSETQ. CDR3 size: 14 residues. Trimming left V 4 bases short and J 8 bases short, with 15 bases between.

The rearrangement uses TRBV28 and TRBJ2-5; D is uncertain. Germline assignment: CDR1 MDHEN and CDR2 SYDVKM. The CDR3 spans 13 residues. V lost 3 bases, J lost 5 bases, and 10 bases lay in between. For the CDR3, the DNA is TGTGCCAGCAGTTTCTTTAGTTCGGAGACCCAGTACTTC. It translates to CASSFFSSETQYF.

This chain links TRBV7-3 with TRBJ2-3; 11 bases line up with TRBD2. The germline V gene has CDR1 SGHTA and CDR2 FQGTGA. Germline trimming cut 2 bases from V and 2 bases from J; bases unmatched to any gene: 6. This CDR3 comprises 17 residues. The CDR3 DNA reads as TGTGCCAGCAGCTTAGGGCTAGCGGGGGGCTCCACAGATACGCAGTATTTT. Protein product: CASSLGLAGGSTDTQYF.

The chain recombines TRBV7-9 with TRBJ2-6; 9 nucleotides agree with TRBD2. The CDR3 totals 17 residues. V was clipped by 7 bases and J by 0 bases; unmatched bases: 7. Germline-derived CDR1 and CDR2 are SEHNR and FQNEAQ (reference sequence). CDR3 in amino acids: CASTLTSGSSGANVLTF. The CDR3 DNA sequence: TGTGCCAGCACCCTGACTAGCGGAAGCTCTGGGGCCAACGTCCTGACTTTC.

The rearrangement links TRBV6-4 to TRBJ2-1; tentatively, D is TRBD1 (8 bases). CDR1 and CDR2 from the germline V gene are MRHNA and SNTAGT. CDR3 size: 13 residues. Trimming stripped 5 bases from V and 5 bases from J, with 10 bases between. CDR3 coding DNA: TGTGCCAGCAGTACAGGGGGGGACAATGAGCAGTTCTTC. The encoded protein is CASSTGGDNEQFF.

This chain uses TRBV5-4 with TRBJ2-1, with 9 bases lining up with TRBD1. This CDR3 spans 15 amino acids. V shed 0 bases and J 10 bases; nucleotides not matched to a gene: 8. CDR1 SGHNT and CDR2 YYREEE come from the germline V gene (reference sequence). CDR3: CASSLGDRVSSEQFF. The CDR3 coding sequence is TGTGCCAGCAGCTTGGGGGACAGGGTCTCATCGGAGCAGTTCTTC.

The genes are TRBV2 and TRBJ2-5, with D maybe TRBD1 (7 bases). Trimming removed 3 bases from V and 4 bases from J, with 12 bases in between. The CDR3 consists of 14 residues. The germline CDR1 and CDR2 sequences are SNHLY and FYNNEI. The CDR3 sequence is CASSDPQGGETQYF. DNA of the CDR3: TGTGCCAGCAGTGACCCCCAGGGGGGAGAGACCCAGTACTTC.

This chain connects TRBV25-1 to TRBJ2-6; TRBD1 might be the D (5 bases). CDR1 and CDR2 from the germline V gene are MGHDK and SYGVNS. This CDR3 spans 14 amino acids. Trimming took off 6 bases at V and 1 base at J, with 7 bases between the two ends. CDR3 DNA: TGTGCCAGCAGAGACAGATCTGGGGCCAACGTCCTGACTTTC. The encoded protein is CASRDRSGANVLTF.

This clone was seen at least ten times. The gene calls are TRBV15 and TRBJ1-5; 9 bases align to TRBD1. Germline loops: CDR1 LNHNV, CDR2 YYDKDF (reference sequence). J gave up 2 bases and V 1 base, and 3 bases lay outside the gene matches. The CDR3 loop spans 16 amino acids. The CDR3 region has the DNA TGTGCCACCAGCAGAGGGACAGGGGAGGGCAATCAGCCCCAGCATTTT. It specifies CATSRGTGEGNQPQHF.

The rearrangement uses TRBV6-1 and TRBJ1-6; 9 bases agree with TRBD1. CDR3 length: 15 residues. Losses at the gene ends were 3 bases for V and 9 bases for J; bases not matched to a gene: 6. The germline CDR1 and CDR2 sequences are MNHNS and SASEGT. The CDR3 sequence is CASSELGQGFSPLHF. The DNA for the CDR3 is TGTGCCAGCAGTGAGTTGGGACAGGGATTTTCACCCCTCCACTTT.